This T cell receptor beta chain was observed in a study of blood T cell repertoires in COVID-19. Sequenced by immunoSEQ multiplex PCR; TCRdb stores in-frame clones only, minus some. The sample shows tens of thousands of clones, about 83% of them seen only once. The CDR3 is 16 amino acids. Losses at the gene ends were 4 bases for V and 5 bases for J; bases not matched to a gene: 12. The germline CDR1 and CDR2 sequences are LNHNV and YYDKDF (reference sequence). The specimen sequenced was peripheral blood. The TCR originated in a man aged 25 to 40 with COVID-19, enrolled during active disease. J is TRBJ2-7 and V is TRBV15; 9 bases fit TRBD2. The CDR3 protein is CATSILRSSGRHEQYF. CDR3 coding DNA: TGTGCCACCAGCATCCTCAGGAGTAGCGGGAGACACGAGCAGTACTTC.